Below, 4 T cell receptor beta chains from the same sample are listed, as sequenced in a study of T cell changes during pregnancy in multiple sclerosis. This table comes from immunoSEQ multiplex PCR, and its TCRdb copy is limited to in-frame clones, with some not included. Among approximately 100,000 clones listed, about 94% were seen once. The input for sequencing was peripheral blood, taken in the third trimester of pregnancy. The receptors derive from a female donor with multiple sclerosis, enrolled in a pregnancy study.

The chain employs TRBV19 and TRBJ2-7; 10 nucleotides agree with TRBD2. Germline V CDR1 and CDR2: LNHDA, SQIVND (reference sequence). V gave up 4 bases and J gave up 2 bases; unmatched junction bases: 2. CDR3 length: 14 residues. CDR3 DNA: TGTGCCAGTAGTACAAGCGGGAGGGCCTACGAGCAGTACTTC. The encoded protein is CASSTSGRAYEQYF. Filled out from reference TRBV19 and TRBJ2-7, the complete variable domain reads DGGITQSPKYLFRKEGQNVTLSCEQNLNHDAMYWYRQDPGQGLRLIYYSQIVNDFQKGDIAEGYSVSREKKESFPLTVTSAQKNPTAFYLCASSTSGRAYEQYFGPGTRLTVT.

This chain joins TRBV14 and TRBJ1-1; tentative D call: TRBD1 (6 bases). Germline V gene sequence: CDR1 SGHDN, CDR2 FVKESK. Trimming shortened V by 8 bases and J by 7 bases, and 17 bases separated the two germline ends. This CDR3 contains 13 residues. CDR3 sequence reads: CASAPNRANEAFF. CDR3 bases: TGTGCCAGCGCCCCGAACAGGGCCAATGAAGCTTTCTTT.

V usage is TRBV2 and J usage is TRBJ1-3; TRBD1 agrees at 12 bases. After removal of 9 bases from V and 8 bases from J, the junction contained 11 bases not matched to a gene. The CDR3 length is 15 residues. CDR1 is SNHLY, CDR2 FYNNEI, per germline. CDR3 nucleotide sequence: TGTGCCAGGTCCGGGACAGGGGGCGCGGGGGACACCATATATTTT. This encodes CARSGTGGAGDTIYF.

The V gene is TRBV6-5, the J gene TRBJ1-2, with a possible D match to TRBD1 (6 bases). Trimming stripped 5 bases from V and 7 bases from J, with 11 bases between. The CDR3 runs 12 residues. The germline V gene has CDR1 MNHEY and CDR2 SVGAGI. CDR3 sequence: CASSPGQSGYTF. The CDR3 bases are TGTGCCAGCAGTCCCGGACAGAGTGGCTACACCTTC.